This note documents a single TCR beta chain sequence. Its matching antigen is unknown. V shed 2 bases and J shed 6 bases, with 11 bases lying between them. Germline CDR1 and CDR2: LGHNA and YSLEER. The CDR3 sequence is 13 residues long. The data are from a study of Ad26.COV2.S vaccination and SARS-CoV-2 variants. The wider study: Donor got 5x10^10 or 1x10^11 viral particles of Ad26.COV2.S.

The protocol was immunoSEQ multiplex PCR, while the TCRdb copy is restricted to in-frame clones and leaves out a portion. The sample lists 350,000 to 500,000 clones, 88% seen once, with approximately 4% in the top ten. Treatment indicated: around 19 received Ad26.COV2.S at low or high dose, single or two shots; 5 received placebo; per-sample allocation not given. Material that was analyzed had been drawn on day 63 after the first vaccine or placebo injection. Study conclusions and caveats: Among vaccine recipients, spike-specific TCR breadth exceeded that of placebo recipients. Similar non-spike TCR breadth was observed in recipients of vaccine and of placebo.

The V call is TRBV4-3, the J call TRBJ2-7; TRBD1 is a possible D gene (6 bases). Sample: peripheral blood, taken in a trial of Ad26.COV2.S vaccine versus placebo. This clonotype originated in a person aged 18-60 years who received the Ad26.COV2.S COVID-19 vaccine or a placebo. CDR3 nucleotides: TGCGCCAGCAGCCAAAACAGGGCGGGCGAGCAGTACTTC. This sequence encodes CASSQNRAGEQYF.